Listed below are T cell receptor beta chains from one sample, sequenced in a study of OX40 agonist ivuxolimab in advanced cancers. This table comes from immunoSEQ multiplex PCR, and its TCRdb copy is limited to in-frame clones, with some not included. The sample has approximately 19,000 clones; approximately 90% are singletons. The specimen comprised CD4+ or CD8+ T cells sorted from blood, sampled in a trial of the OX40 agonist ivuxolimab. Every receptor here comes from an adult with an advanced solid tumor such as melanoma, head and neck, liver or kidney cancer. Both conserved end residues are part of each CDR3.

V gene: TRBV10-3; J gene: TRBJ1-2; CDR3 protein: CAISEGQGAGGYTF
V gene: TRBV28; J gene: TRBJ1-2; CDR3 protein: CASSSMGFYGYTF
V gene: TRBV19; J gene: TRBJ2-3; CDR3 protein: CASSRLAGSTDTQYF
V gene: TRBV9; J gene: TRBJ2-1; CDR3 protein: CASSAGLGTGGYNEQFF
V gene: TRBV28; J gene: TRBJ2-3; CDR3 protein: CASSPLQGRDTDTQYF
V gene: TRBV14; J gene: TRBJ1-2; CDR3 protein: CASRTGGDYGYTF
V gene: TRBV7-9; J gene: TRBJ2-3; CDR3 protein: CASSFGGSTDTQYF
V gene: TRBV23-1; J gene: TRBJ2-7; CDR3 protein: CASSPREQYF
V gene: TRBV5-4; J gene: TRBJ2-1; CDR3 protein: CASSLAGLYNEQFF
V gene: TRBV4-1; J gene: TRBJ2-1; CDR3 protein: CASSQDQLANEQFF